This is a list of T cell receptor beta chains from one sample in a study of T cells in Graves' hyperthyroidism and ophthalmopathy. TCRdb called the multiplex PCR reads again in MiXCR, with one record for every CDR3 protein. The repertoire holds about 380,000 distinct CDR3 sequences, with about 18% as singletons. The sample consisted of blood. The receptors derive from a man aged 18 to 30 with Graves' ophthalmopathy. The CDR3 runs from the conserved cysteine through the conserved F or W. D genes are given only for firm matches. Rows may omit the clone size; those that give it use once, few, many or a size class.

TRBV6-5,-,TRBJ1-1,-,TGTGCCAGCAGTTACTCGACAAAGACCCCCCGTGGAGCTTTCTTT,CASSYSTKTPRGAFF
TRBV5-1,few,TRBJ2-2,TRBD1,TGCGCCAGCAGTTTGATTGGACAGGCGAACACCGGGGAGCTGTTTTTT,CASSLIGQANTGELFF
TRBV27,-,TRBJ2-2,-,TGTGCCAGCAGTTTATATGGCGGTTCCAACACCGGGGAGCTGTTTTTT,CASSLYGGSNTGELFF
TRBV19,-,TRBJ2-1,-,TGTGCCAGTAGTATACTGTCTAGCGACGAGCAGTTCTTC,CASSILSSDEQFF
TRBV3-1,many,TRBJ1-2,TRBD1,TGTGCCAGCAGCCAAGTAACGAGGGGGCGTGGCTACACCTTC,CASSQVTRGRGYTF
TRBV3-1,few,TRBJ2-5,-,TGTGCCAGCAGCCAAGACCCTAAGGGGGAGACCCAGTACTTC,CASSQDPKGETQYF
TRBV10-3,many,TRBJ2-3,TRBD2,TGTGCCTCCGAGGGGCGGGGGGACGGAGATACGCAGTATTTT,CASEGRGDGDTQYF
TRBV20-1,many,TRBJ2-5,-,TGCAGTGCTTCCCAGTGGGAGGGGGCAGGGGAGACCCAGTACTTC,CSASQWEGAGETQYF
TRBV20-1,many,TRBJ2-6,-,TGCAGTGCGCTGGAGGGCTCCCTGGCCAACGTCCTGACTTTC,CSALEGSLANVLTF
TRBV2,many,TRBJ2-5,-,TGTGCCAGCAGTGATGGCGGGCCCCCGGTAGAGACCCAGTACTTC,CASSDGGPPVETQYF
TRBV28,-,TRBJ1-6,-,TGTGCCAGCAGTTCCCAACCGTCACCCCTCCACTTT,CASSSQPSPLHF
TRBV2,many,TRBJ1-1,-,TGTGCCAGCACCTCCGAACCCTCCAGGAACACTGAAGCTTTCTTT,CASTSEPSRNTEAFF
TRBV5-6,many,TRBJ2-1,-,TGTGCCAGCAGCCGACTAGAAAATGAGCAGTTCTTC,CASSRLENEQFF
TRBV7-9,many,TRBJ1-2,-,TGTGCCAGCAGCCTTACCCAGGGGATCTATGGCTACACCTTC,CASSLTQGIYGYTF
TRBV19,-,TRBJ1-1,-,TGTGCCAGTAGTATTACCGGGCTGAACACTGAAGCTTTCTTT,CASSITGLNTEAFF
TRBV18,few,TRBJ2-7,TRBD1,TGTGCCAGCTCGGGACAGGGGGCGAACGAGCAGTACTTC,CASSGQGANEQYF
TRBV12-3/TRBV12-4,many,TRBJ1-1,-,TGTGCCAGCAGTCAGACGGGGGCGGACACTGAAGCTTTCTTT,CASSQTGADTEAFF
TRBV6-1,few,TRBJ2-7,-,TGTGCCAGCAGTGGGGGGACACGAACCCACGAGCAGTACTTC,CASSGGTRTHEQYF
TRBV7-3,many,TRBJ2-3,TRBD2,TGTGCCAGCAGCTGGACTAGCGGGGGGGCAGATACGCAGTATTTT,CASSWTSGGADTQYF
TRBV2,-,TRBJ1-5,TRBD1,TGTGCCAGCAGTACAGGACAGGGTTATCAGCCCCAGCATTTT,CASSTGQGYQPQHF
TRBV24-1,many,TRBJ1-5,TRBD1,TGTGCCACCAGTCCAGCTCCGGGGACAGGGGGCGCGGATAGCAATCAGCCCCAGCATTTT,CATSPAPGTGGADSNQPQHF
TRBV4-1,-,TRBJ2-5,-,TGCGCCAGCAGCCAAGAACCGACGGGCGGCGAACAACAAGAGACCCAGTACTTC,CASSQEPTGGEQQETQYF
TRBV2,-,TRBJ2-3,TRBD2,TGTGCCAGCAGCCCCCGGGGCGGGGGGGCCACAGATACGCAGTATTTT,CASSPRGGGATDTQYF
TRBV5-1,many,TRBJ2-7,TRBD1,TGCGCCAGCAGCTGGCGGGGACAGGGGCCCTACGAGCAGTACTTC,CASSWRGQGPYEQYF
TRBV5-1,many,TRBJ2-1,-,TGTGCCAGCAGCTTAGAGGGAAATGAGCAGTTCTTC,CASSLEGNEQFF
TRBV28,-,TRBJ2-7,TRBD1,TGTGCCAGCAGACTCGGGACAGGGTCCTACGAGCAGTACTTC,CASRLGTGSYEQYF
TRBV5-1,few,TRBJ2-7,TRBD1,TGCGCCAGCAGCTTCTCCGGGACAGAGGACGAGCAGTACTTC,CASSFSGTEDEQYF
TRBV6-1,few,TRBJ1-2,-,TGTGCCAGCAGCCGACAGGAGGGGGGAAGCTATGGCTACACCTTC,CASSRQEGGSYGYTF
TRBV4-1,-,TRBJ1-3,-,TGCGCCAGCAGCCAAGCACACTTGGGGGGCCCTGGAAACACCATATATTTT,CASSQAHLGGPGNTIYF
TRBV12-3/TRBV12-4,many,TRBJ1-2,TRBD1,TGTGCCAGCAGTATTGCAGGGGGCTTTTATGGCTACACCTTC,CASSIAGGFYGYTF
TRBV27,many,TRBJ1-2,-,TGTGCCAGCAGTTTATCGGCGGCCACTTTAGCTAACTATGGCTACACCTTC,CASSLSAATLANYGYTF
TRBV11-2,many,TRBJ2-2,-,TGTGCCAGCAGACCTATCTCAGGGGCCGGCACCGGGGAGCTGTTTTTT,CASRPISGAGTGELFF
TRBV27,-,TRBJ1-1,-,TGTGCCAGCAGTCCGCGGGAGGACAGAAACACTGAAGCTTTCTTT,CASSPREDRNTEAFF
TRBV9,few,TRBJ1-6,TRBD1,TGTGCCAGCAGCGCCCTGACAGGGGGTTCACCCCTCCACTTT,CASSALTGGSPLHF
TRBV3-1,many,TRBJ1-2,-,TGTGCCAGCAGCCAAGTAGGTGGCTACACCTTC,CASSQVGGYTF
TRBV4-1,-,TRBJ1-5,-,TGCGCCAGCACCCCCGGGGGGCGGGACAATCAGCCCCAGCATTTT,CASTPGGRDNQPQHF
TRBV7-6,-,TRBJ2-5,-,TGTGCCAGCACCGATATAGTACAGGGGGGGGGCGGAGAGACCCAGTACTTC,CASTDIVQGGGGETQYF
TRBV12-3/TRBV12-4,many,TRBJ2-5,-,TGTGCCAGCAGTTTGGGACCCTCGTTGGAGACCCAGTACTTC,CASSLGPSLETQYF
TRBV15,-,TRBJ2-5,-,TGTGCCACCAGCAGAGCAGGGCGAGAGACCCAGTACTTC,CATSRAGRETQYF
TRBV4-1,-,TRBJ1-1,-,TGCGCCAGCAGCCAAGTCGGGACTCGAAGAACTGAAGCTTTCTTT,CASSQVGTRRTEAFF
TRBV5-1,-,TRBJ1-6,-,TGTGCCAGCAGTCAGTTACCCGACGGAGCCGTCGGTTCACCCCTCCACTTT,CASSQLPDGAVGSPLHF
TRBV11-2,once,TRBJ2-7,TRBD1,TGTGCCAGCAGCTTAGCAGGGGGCAATCACTACGAGCAGTACTTC,CASSLAGGNHYEQYF
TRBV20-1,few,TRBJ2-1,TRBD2,TGCAGTGCTGATAGCGGGGGGGCGAAGGGTAACAATGAGCAGTTCTTC,CSADSGGAKGNNEQFF
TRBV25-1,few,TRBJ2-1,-,TGTGCCAGCAGTGCTCCCCTACAGGGATATTTCGATGAGCAGTTCTTC,CASSAPLQGYFDEQFF
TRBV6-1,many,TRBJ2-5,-,TGTGCCAGCAGGACTAGACAGGGCGGAGAGACCCAGTACTTC,CASRTRQGGETQYF